The clone carrying this TCR beta chain was detected a few times. The sample belongs to a study of cytomegalovirus exposure and HLA in healthy donors. Amplification used 60 Vbeta primers and 13 Jbeta primers. Data came from immunoSEQ multiplex PCR; TCRdb stores just in-frame clones and leaves some out. The sample records 150,000 or so clones, around 82% being singletons. The sequenced sample was PBMCs. The TCR comes from a male donor in good health and CMV-seronegative.

The CDR3, as DNA: TGTGCCAGTAGTATAACAGATGACTATGGCTACACCTTC. This translates into CASSITDDYGYTF. The chain employs TRBV19 and TRBJ1-2; D gene unclear. Between the trimmed V and J ends, which lost 2 bases and 3 bases, there was a span of 7 bases. This CDR3 contains 13 residues. CDR1 LNHDA and CDR2 SQIVND come from the germline V gene (reference sequence). The entire variable domain, with the rest obtained from reference TRBV19 and TRBJ1-2, is as follows: DGGITQSPKYLFRKEGQNVTLSCEQNLNHDAMYWYRQDPGQGLRLIYYSQIVNDFQKGDIAEGYSVSREKKESFPLTVTSAQKNPTAFYLCASSITDDYGYTFGSGTRLTVV.